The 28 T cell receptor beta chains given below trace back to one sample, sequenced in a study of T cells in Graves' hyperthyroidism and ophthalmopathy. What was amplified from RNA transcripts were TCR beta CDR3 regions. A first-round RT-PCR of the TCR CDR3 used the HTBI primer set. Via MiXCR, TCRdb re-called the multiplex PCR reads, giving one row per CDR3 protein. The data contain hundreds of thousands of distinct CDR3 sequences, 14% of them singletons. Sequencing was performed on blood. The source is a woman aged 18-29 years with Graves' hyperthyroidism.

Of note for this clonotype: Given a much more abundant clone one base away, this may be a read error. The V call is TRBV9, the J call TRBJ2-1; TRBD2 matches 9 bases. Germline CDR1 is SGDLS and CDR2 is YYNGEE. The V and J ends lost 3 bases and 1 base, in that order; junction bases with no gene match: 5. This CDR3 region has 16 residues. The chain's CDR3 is CASSGISGSSYNEQFF. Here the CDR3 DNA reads TGTGCCAGCAGCGGGATTAGCGGGAGTTCCTACAATGAGCAGTTCTTC.

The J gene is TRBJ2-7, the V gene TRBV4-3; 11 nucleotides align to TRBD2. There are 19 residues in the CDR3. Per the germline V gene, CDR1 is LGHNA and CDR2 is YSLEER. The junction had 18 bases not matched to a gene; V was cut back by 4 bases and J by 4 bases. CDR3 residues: CASSPSVLAGGLNRYEQYF. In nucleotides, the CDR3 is TGCGCCAGCAGCCCAAGTGTGCTAGCGGGAGGCCTAAACAGATACGAGCAGTACTTC.

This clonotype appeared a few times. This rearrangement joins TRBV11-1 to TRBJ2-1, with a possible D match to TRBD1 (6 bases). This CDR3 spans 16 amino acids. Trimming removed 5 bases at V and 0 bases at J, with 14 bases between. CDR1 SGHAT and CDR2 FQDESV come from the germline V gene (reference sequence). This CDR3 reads CASSTKTGRSYNEQFF. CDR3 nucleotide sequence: TGTGCCAGCAGCACCAAGACAGGTCGCTCCTACAATGAGCAGTTCTTC.

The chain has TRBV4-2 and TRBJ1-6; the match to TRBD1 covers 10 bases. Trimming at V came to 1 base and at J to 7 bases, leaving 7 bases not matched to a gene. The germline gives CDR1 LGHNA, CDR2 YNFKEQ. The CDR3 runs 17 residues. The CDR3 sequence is CASSQVARTGGNSPLHF. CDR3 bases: TGTGCCAGCAGCCAAGTGGCGAGGACAGGGGGAAATTCACCCCTCCACTTT.

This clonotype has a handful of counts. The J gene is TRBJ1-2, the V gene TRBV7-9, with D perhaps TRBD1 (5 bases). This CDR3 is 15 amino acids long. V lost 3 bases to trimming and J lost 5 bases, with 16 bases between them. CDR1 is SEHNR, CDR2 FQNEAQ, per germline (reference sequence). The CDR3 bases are TGTGCCAGCAGCTTGCCCGAGGGGAATGAGTATGGCTACACCTTC. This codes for CASSLPEGNEYGYTF. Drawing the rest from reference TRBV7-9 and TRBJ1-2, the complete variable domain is DTGVSQNPRHKITKRGQNVTFRCDPISEHNRLYWYRQTLGQGPEFLTYFQNEAQLEKSRLLSDRFSAERPKGSFSTLEIQRTEQGDSAMYLCASSLPEGNEYGYTFGSGTRLTVV.

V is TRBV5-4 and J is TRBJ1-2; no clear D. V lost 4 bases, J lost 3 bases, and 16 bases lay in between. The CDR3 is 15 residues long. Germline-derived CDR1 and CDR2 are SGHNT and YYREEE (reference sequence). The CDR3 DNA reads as TGTGCCAGCAGCCCAGGCGCGCCGGAGTACTATGGCTACACCTTC. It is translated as CASSPGAPEYYGYTF.

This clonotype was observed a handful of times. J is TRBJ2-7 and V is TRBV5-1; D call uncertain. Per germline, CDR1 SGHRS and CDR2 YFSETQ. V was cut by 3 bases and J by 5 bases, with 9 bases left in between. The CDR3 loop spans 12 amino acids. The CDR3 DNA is TGCGCCAGCAGCTCCACTTTGGACGAGCAGTACTTC. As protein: CASSSTLDEQYF.

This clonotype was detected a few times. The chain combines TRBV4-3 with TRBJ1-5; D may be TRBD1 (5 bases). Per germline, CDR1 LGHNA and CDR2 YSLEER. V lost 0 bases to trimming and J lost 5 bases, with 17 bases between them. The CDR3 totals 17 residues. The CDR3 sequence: CASSQDQVKGSHQPQHF. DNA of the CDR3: TGCGCCAGCAGCCAAGATCAGGTTAAGGGGAGTCATCAGCCCCAGCATTTT.

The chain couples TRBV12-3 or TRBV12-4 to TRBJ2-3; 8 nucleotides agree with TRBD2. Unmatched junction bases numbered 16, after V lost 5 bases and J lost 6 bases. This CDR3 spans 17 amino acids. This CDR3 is CASSTPPAGGPFDTQYF. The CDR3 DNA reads TGTGCCAGCAGTACACCCCCGGCGGGAGGCCCCTTCGATACGCAGTATTTT.

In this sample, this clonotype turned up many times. The CDR3 reads CASSQLGLARETQYF. The CDR3 bases are TGTGCCAGCAGTCAACTAGGACTAGCGAGAGAGACCCAGTACTTC. J is TRBJ2-5 and V is TRBV11-2, with 9 bases identical to TRBD2. CDR3 length: 15 residues. The V and J ends lost 6 bases and 4 bases, in that order; junction bases with no gene match: 9. CDR1 and CDR2 (germline): SGHAT, FQNNGV. The variable domain in full, completed from reference TRBV11-2 and TRBJ2-5, reads EAGVAQSPRYKIIEKRQSVAFWCNPISGHATLYWYQQILGQGPKLLIQFQNNGVVDDSQLPKDRFSAERLKGVDSTLKIQPAKLEDSAVYLCASSQLGLARETQYFGPGTRLLVL.

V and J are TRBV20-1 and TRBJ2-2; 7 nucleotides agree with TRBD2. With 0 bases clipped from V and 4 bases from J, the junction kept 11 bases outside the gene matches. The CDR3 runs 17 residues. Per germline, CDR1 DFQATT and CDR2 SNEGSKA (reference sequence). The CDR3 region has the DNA TGCAGTGCTAGAGATCCGGAGACGCGGGAGCTCACCGGGGAGCTGTTTTTT. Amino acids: CSARDPETRELTGELFF.

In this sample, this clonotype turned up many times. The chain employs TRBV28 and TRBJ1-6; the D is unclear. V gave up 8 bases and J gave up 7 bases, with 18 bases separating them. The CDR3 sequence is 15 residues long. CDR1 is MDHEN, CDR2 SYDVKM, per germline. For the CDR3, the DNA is TGTGCCAGCTCTTCCGGCGCCAGGCAAAATTCACCCCTCCACTTT. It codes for CASSSGARQNSPLHF. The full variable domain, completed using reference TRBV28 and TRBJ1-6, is DVKVTQSSRYLVKRTGEKVFLECVQDMDHENMFWYRQDPGLGLRLIYFSYDVKMKEKGDIPEGYSVSREKKERFSLILESASTNQTSMYLCASSSGARQNSPLHFGNGTRLTVT.

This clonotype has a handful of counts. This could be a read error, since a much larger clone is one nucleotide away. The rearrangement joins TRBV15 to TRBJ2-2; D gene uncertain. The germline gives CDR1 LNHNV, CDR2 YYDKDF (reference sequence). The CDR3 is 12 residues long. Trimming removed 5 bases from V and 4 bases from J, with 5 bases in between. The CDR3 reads CATSVGTGELFF. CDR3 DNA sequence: TGTGCCACCAGCGTAGGCACCGGGGAGCTGTTTTTT. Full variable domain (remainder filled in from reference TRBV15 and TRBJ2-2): DAMVIQNPRYQVTQFGKPVTLSCSQTLNHNVMYWYQQKSSQAPKLLFHYYDKDFNNEADTPDNFQSRRPNTSFCFLDIRSPGLGDTAMYLCATSVGTGELFFGEGSRLTVL.

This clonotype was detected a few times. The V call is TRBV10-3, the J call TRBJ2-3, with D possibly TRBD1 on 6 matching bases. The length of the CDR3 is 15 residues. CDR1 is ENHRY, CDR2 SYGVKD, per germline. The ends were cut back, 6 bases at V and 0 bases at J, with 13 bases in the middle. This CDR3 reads CAISPGTYSTDTQYF. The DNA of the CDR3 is TGTGCCATCAGCCCCGGGACATACAGCACAGATACGCAGTATTTT.

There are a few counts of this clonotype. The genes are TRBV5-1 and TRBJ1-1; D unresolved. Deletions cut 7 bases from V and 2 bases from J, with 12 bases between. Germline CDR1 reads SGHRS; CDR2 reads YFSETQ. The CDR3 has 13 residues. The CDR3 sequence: CASRSGGNTEAFF. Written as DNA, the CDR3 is TGCGCCAGCCGTTCGGGTGGAAACACTGAAGCTTTCTTT.

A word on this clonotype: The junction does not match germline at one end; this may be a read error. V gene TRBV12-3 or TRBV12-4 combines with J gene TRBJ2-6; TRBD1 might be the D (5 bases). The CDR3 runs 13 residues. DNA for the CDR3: TGTGCCAGCAGTTTATCTGGGGCCAGCGTCCTGACTTTC. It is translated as CASSLSGASVLTF.

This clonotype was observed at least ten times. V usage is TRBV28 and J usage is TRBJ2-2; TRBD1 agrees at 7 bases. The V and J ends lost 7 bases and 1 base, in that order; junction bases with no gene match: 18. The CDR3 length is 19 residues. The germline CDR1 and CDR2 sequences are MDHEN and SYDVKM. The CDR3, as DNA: TGTGCCAGCATTTACCACCGGGATCCGGGACAGAGGAACACCGGGGAGCTGTTTTTT. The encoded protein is CASIYHRDPGQRNTGELFF.

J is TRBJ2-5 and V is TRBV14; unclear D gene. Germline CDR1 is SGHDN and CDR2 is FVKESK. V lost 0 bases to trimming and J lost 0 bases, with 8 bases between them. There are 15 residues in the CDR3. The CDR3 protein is CASSQDRHHQETQYF. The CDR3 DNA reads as TGTGCCAGCAGCCAAGACAGACACCACCAAGAGACCCAGTACTTC.

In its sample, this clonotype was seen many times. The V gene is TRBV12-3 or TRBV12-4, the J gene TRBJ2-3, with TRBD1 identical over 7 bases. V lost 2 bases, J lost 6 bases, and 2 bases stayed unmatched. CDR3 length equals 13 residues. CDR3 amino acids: CASSLRQGDTQYF. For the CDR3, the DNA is TGTGCCAGCAGTTTACGACAGGGCGATACGCAGTATTTT.

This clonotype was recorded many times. The CDR3: CASRPGSSDQPQHF. The CDR3 DNA follows: TGTGCCAGCAGACCCGGGAGCTCGGATCAGCCCCAGCATTTT. The chain couples TRBV2 to TRBJ1-5; D not certain. The germline gives CDR1 SNHLY, CDR2 FYNNEI. V gave up 6 bases and J gave up 5 bases, with 14 bases separating them. The CDR3 runs 14 residues. Full variable domain (remainder filled in from reference TRBV2 and TRBJ1-5): EPEVTQTPSHQVTQMGQEVILRCVPISNHLYFYWYRQILGQKVEFLVSFYNNEISEKSEIFDDQFSVERPDGSNFTLKIRSTKLEDSAMYFCASRPGSSDQPQHFGDGTRLSIL.

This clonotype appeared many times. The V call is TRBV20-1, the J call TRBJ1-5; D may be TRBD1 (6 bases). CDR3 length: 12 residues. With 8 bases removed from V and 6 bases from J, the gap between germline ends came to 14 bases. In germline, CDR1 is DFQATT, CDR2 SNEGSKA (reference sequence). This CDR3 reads CSIQGSGQPQHF. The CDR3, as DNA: TGCAGTATACAGGGTTCTGGTCAGCCCCAGCATTTT.

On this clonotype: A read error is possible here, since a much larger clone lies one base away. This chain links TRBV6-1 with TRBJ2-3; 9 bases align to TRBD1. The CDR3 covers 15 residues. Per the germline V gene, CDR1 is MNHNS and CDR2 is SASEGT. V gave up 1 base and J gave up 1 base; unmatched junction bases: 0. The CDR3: CASSEGTGGTDTQYF. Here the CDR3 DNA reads TGTGCCAGCAGTGAAGGGACAGGGGGCACAGATACGCAGTATTTT.

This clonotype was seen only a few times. The CDR3 coding sequence is TGTGCCAGCACCCCCGGTGGGGGGGAGGGCGGCAATGAGCAGTTCTTC. The encoded protein is CASTPGGGEGGNEQFF. The chain is built from TRBV7-9 and TRBJ2-1; TRBD2 matches at 7 bases. The V gene's germline CDR1 is SEHNR and CDR2 FQNEAQ (reference sequence). This CDR3 spans 16 amino acids. The trim removed 7 bases at V and 6 bases at J, leaving 15 bases unmatched. The full variable domain, rest sourced from reference TRBV7-9 and TRBJ2-1, is DTGVSQNPRHKITKRGQNVTFRCDPISEHNRLYWYRQTLGQGPEFLTYFQNEAQLEKSRLLSDRFSAERPKGSFSTLEIQRTEQGDSAMYLCASTPGGGEGGNEQFFGPGTRLTVL.

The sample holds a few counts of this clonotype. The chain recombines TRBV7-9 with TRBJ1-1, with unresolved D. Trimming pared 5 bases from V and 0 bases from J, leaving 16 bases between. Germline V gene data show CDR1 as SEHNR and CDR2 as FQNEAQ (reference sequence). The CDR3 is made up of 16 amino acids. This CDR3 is CASSRRDEVLNTEAFF. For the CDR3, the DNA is TGTGCCAGCAGCCGAAGAGATGAGGTTCTGAACACTGAAGCTTTCTTT.

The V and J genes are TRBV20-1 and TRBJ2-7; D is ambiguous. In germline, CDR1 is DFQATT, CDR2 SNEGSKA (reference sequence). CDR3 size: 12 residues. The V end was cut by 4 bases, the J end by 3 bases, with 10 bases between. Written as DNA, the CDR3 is TGCAGTGCTAACGGCGGCCGCTACGAGCAGTACTTC. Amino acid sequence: CSANGGRYEQYF.

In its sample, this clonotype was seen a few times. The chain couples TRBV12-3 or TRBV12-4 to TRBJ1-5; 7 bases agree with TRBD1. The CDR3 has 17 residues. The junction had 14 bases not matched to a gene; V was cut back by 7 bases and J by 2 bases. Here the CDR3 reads CASTSRGGNVRNQPQHF. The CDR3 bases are TGTGCCAGCACCTCCAGGGGGGGCAATGTCCGCAATCAGCCCCAGCATTTT.

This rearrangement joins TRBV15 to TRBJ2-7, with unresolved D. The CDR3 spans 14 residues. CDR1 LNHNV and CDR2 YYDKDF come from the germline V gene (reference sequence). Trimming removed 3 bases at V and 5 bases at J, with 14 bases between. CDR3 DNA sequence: TGTGCCACCAGCAGGGGTGGGGATGGGGACGAGCAGTACTTC. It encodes CATSRGGDGDEQYF.

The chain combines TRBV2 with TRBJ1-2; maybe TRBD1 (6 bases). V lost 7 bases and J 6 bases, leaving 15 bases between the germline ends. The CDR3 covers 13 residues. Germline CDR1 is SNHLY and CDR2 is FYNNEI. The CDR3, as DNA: TGTGCCAGCATTTTTAAAGAGGGGGATGGCTACACCTTC. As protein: CASIFKEGDGYTF.